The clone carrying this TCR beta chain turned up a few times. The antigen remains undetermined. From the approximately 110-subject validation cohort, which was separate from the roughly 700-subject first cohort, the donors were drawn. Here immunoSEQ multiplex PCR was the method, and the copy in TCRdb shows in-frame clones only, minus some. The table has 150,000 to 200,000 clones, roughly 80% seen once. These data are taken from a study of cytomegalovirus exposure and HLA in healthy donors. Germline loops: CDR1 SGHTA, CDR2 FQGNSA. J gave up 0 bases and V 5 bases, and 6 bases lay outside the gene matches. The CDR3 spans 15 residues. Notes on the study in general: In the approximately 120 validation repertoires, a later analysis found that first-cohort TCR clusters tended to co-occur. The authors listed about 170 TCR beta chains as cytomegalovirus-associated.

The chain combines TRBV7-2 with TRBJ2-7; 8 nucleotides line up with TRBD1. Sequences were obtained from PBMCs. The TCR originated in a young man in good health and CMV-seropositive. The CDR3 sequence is CASSPSGGHSYEQYF. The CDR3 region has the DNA TGTGCCAGCAGCCCCTCAGGGGGCCACTCCTACGAGCAGTACTTC.